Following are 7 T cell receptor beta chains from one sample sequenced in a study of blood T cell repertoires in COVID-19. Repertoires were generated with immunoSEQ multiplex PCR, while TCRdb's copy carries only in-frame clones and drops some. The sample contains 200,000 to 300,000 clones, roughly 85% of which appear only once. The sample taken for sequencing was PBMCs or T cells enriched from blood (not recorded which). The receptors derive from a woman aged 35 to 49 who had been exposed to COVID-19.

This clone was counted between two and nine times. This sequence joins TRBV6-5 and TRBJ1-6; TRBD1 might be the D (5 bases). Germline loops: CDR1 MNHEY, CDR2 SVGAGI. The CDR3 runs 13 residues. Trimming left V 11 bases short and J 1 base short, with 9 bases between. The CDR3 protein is CAGGGSYNSPLHF. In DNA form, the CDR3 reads TGTGCCGGGGGGGGATCCTATAATTCACCCCTCCACTTT.

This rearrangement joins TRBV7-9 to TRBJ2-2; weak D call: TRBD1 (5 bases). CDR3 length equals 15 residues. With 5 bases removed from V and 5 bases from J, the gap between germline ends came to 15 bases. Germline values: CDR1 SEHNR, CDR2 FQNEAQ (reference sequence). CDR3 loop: CASSRDGAATGELFF. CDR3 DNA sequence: TGTGCCAGCAGCAGAGATGGGGCAGCAACCGGGGAGCTGTTTTTT.

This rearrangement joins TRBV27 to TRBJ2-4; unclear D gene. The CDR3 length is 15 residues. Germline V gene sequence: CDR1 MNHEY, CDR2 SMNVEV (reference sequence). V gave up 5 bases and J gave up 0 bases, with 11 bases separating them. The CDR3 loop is CASSLSFLAKNIQYF. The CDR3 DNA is TGTGCCAGCAGTCTCTCGTTTCTAGCCAAAAACATTCAGTACTTC.

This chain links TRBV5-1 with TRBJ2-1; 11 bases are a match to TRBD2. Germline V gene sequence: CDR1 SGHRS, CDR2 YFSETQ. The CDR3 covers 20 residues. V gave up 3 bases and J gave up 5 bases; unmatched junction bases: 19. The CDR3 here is CASSSTGGLAGGHRDNEQFF. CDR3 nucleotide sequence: TGCGCCAGCAGCTCTACTGGTGGTCTAGCGGGGGGCCACCGAGACAATGAGCAGTTCTTC.

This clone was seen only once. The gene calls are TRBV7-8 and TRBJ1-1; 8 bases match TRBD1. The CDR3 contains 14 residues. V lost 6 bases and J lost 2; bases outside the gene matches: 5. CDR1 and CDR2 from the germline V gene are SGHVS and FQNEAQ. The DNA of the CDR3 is TGTGCCAGCAGTCGACAGGGGATAAACACTGAAGCTTTCTTT. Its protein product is CASSRQGINTEAFF.

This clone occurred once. Here the CDR3 reads CASSQEVAGDPGELFF. The CDR3 DNA follows: TGTGCCAGCAGCCAAGAGGTGGCGGGGGATCCCGGGGAGCTGTTTTTT. This chain joins TRBV4-2 and TRBJ2-2; 7 positions match TRBD2. Trimming removed 0 bases from V and 6 bases from J; junction bases left unmatched: 7. Germline CDR1 LGHNA, CDR2 YNFKEQ. The CDR3 sequence is 16 residues long.

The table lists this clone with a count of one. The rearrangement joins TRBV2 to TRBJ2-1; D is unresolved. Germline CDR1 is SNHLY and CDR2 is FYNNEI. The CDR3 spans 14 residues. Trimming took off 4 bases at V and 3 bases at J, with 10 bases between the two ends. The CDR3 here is CASSVNRFYNEQFF. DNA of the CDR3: TGTGCCAGCAGTGTCAACAGATTCTACAATGAGCAGTTCTTC.